Below are 5 T cell receptor beta chains sequenced from a single sample in a study of blood T cell repertoires in COVID-19. Produced via immunoSEQ multiplex PCR; TCRdb's table is partial and in-frame only. The sample has tens of thousands of clones; around 90% are singletons. What was sequenced was peripheral blood. These receptors came from a male donor with acute or convalescent COVID-19.

This chain joins TRBV6-5 and TRBJ1-2; perhaps TRBD1 as D (6 bases). The CDR3 spans 14 residues. The germline V gene has CDR1 MNHEY and CDR2 SVGAGI. V shed 4 bases and J shed 3 bases, with 12 bases lying between them. CDR3 in DNA: TGTGCCAGCAGTTTCGACAGGTACGACTATGGCTACACCTTC. It encodes CASSFDRYDYGYTF.

The chain recombines TRBV5-4 with TRBJ2-3; 12 bases map to TRBD2. CDR3 length: 16 residues. The V segment lost 4 bases and the J segment 4 bases; nucleotides outside the gene matches: 7. Germline V gene sequence: CDR1 SGHNT, CDR2 YYREEE (reference sequence). The CDR3 is CASSLPGLAGSDTQYF. Written as DNA, the CDR3 is TGTGCCAGCAGCCTACCGGGACTAGCGGGTTCAGATACGCAGTATTTT.

The rearrangement joins TRBV2 to TRBJ2-1; D might be TRBD1 or TRBD2, each matching 6 bases. Germline-derived CDR1 and CDR2 are SNHLY and FYNNEI. The CDR3 runs 11 residues. Trimming cost V 6 bases and J 12 bases, with 12 bases left between them. The chain's CDR3 is CASREQGGQFF. CDR3 sequence (DNA): TGTGCCAGCAGGGAACAGGGAGGGCAGTTCTTC.

The rearrangement joins TRBV28 to TRBJ2-5; 12 nucleotides line up with TRBD2. Germline V gene data show CDR1 as MDHEN and CDR2 as SYDVKM. CDR3 size: 18 residues. Trimming cost V 4 bases and J 1 base; bases outside gene matches: 10. DNA for the CDR3: TGTGCCAGCAGTTCGCCTCCCAGGACTAGCGGGGTCCAAGAGACCCAGTACTTC. As protein: CASSSPPRTSGVQETQYF.

This clone appeared once. The chain recombines TRBV6-5 with TRBJ1-6; D possibly corresponds to TRBD1 (6 bases). The germline V and J ends were trimmed by 8 bases and 7 bases, with 15 bases remaining between them. The CDR3 sequence is 14 residues long. Germline V gives CDR1 MNHEY, CDR2 SVGAGI. The CDR3 DNA is TGTGCCAGCGGCAGGGGAAGGGGGAATTCACCCCTCCACTTT. Protein sequence: CASGRGRGNSPLHF.